This entry concerns a single T cell receptor beta chain. The specificity of this receptor is unknown. No base qualities exist here, and no much larger clone lies one base off it. This record comes from a study of shared clonotypes between healthy human individuals (dated by TCRdb to about 2020). Study-level background: The cohort comprised a couple of women and a few men aged 18 to 49 years. Libraries were prepared and TCR repertoires were sequenced by different laboratories using diverse techniques, in order to increase sequencing depth and limit assay-specific biases. For each donor, CD4 naive and CD4 memory were each given three plates, CD8 naive was given two plates, and CD8 memory was given one plate. The study deeply sequenced blood TCR repertoires of about five healthy adults to estimate repertoire size and the extent of clonotype sharing between individuals. Between about 0.8 and 9.5 billion PBMCs per donor were obtained by leukapheresis.

Using the deep immunoSEQ assay, TCR CDR3 regions were amplified from genomic DNA by multiplex PCR. Extracted genomic DNA from each cell subset was distributed evenly across all wells of several immunoSEQ 96-well plates, and each plate was treated as a replicate. For sorted subsets, around 200 ng genomic DNA, equal to some 28,000 T cell genomes, was loaded into each replicate PCR. Purified libraries were measured with a Qubit 3.0 fluorometer, size-checked on a Bioanalyzer 2100, and measured again with the KAPA Library Quantification kit. Each immunoSEQ 96-well plate was sequenced on its own single-read 150-cycle Illumina NextSeq 550 flow cell. Per the authors' processing: Because only junctional sequences without quality scores were contained in the immunoSEQ output, filtering matching that applied to full-length reads could not be performed. To assign V/J genes and CDR3, sequences were annotated using PyIR, a Python wrapper for IgBLAST v1.9, with IMGT germline references. Any read was removed if the V/J assignment was weak (E-value above 1e-6), the CDR3 was missing, or the read contained stop codons, out-of-frame junctions, or ambiguous translated residues. A V3J clonotype was defined by an identical inferred V gene, J gene, and CDR3 amino acid sequence. The percentage overlap between two repertoires was calculated by dividing the number of shared unique clonotypes by the size of the smaller repertoire. RTK rarefaction, the Chao1 estimator, and Recon v2.1 estimates of unobserved clonotypes were used to assess repertoire richness. OLGA was used to compute generation probabilities for all TCRbeta clonotypes that the gDNA method yielded from a handful of donors. The clones in this table, taken by TCRdb from immuneACCESS, are in-frame only. Not every clone is retained; where verified, under half of the shortfall comes from an unresolved V gene, and the cause of the rest is unknown. V and J calls and clone size come straight from that table; D and trimming were deduced from the DNA. Recorded for this sample are about 1.5 million clones; roughly 96% of them occurred a single time. Jointly, the top ten make up roughly 1.2% of the sample.

Beyond this particular receptor, the publication reports: Pairwise subsampling led to the expectation that sequencing depth would affect the degree of clonotype sharing among donors. The small number of donors limited the genetic and exposure-history diversity represented. Naive subsets generally had larger estimated clonotype richness than memory subsets did. Sampling was restricted to blood, and TCR repertoires in tissues likely differ from the TCR repertoires found in blood. When several donors were compared, the shared fraction of clonotypes was about 5.2% for naive CD4, about 4% for naive CD8, more than 2% for memory CD4, and around 0.37% for memory CD8. Compared with non-shared clonotypes, clonotypes shared by all four sorted-subset donors had higher generation probabilities. Rarefaction of sorted-subset datasets indicated incomplete sequencing despite the large sequencing depth.

The donors were healthy, HIV-negative adults who had no recently reported acute infections or vaccinations. Every donor was a Caucasian adult living in Nashville, Tennessee, USA. CD4+ T cells were enriched through magnetic negative selection, after which naive cells were positively selected on CD45RA and the remaining negative fraction served as the memory subset. Blood was obtained by leukapheresis, after which PBMCs were separated by Ficoll-Histopaque density gradient centrifugation and cryopreserved in liquid nitrogen vapor phase. Analytical flow cytometry was used to check the purity and quantity of each magnetically sorted T cell population. From each sorted fraction, genomic DNA was isolated and quantified by UV absorbance on a Nanodrop 2000c. Relative to germline, V is missing 7 bases and J is missing 8 bases, with 9 bases of the junction outside any gene match. Via the germline V gene (reference sequence), CDR1 is PRHDT and CDR2 FYEKMQ. The CDR3 spans 14 residues, from the cysteine through the phenylalanine. Here the CDR3 DNA is all that survives: 42 bases in frame from base 1.

Sequenced material: naive CD4+ T cells sorted from blood. The cell subset or site label on this specimen signifies: CD45RA+ positively selected. Recombination joined TRBV13 with TRBJ2-1; the central 9 bases match TRBD2. This sequence originates from a man aged 25-40 years in good health. The DNA sequence is as follows: TGTGCCAGCAACCGGGGGGGACTAGCATATGAGCAGTTCTTC. This codes for CASNRGGLAYEQFF.